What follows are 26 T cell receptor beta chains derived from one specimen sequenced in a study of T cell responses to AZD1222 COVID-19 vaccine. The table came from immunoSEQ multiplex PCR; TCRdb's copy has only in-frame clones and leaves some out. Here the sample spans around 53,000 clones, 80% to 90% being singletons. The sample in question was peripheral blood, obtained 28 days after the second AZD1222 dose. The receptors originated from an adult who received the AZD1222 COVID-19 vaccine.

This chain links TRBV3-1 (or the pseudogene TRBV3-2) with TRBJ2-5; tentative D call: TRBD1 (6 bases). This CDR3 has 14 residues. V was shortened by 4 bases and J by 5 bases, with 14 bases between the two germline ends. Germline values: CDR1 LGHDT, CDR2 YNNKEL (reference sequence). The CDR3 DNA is TGTGCCAGCAGCCCTACAGGGTCCGGGGAGACCCAGTACTTC. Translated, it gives CASSPTGSGETQYF.

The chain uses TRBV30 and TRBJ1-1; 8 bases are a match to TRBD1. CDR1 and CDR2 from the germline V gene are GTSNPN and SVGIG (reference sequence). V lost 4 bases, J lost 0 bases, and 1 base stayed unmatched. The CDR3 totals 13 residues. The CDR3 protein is CAWTTGVNTEAFF. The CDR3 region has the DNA TGTGCCTGGACGACAGGGGTGAACACTGAAGCTTTCTTT.

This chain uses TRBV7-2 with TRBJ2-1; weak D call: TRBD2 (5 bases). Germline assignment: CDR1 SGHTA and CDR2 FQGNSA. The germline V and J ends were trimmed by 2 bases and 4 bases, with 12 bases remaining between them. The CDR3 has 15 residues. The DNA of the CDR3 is TGTGCCAGCAGCTTAAGCCGGGATGTATACAATGAGCAGTTCTTC. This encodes CASSLSRDVYNEQFF.

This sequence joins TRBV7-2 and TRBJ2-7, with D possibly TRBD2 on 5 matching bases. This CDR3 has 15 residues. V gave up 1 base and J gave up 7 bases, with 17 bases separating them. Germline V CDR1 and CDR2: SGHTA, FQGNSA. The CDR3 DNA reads TGTGCCAGCAGCTTAGGTCCCGGGATCTTTCAAGAGCAGTACTTC. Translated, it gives CASSLGPGIFQEQYF.

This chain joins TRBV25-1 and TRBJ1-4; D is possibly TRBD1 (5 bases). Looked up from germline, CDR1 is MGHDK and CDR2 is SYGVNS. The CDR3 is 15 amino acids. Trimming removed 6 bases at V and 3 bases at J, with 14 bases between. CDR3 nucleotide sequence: TGTGCCAGCAGCCTCCGAGGGGCTGCTAATGAAAAACTGTTTTTT. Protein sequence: CASSLRGAANEKLFF.

The CDR3 loop is CAISEGTSGTTLRETQYF. The CDR3 DNA reads as TGTGCCATCAGTGAGGGGACTAGCGGGACTACTTTGAGAGAGACCCAGTACTTC. The chain recombines TRBV10-3 with TRBJ2-5, with TRBD2 matching over 13 bases. The junction had 10 bases not matched to a gene; V was cut back by 2 bases and J by 4 bases. Germline-derived CDR1 and CDR2 are ENHRY and SYGVKD. The CDR3 extends over 18 amino acids.

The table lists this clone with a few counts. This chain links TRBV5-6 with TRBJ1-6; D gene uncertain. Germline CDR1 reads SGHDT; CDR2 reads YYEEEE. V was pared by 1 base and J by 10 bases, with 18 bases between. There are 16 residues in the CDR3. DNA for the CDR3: TGTGCCAGCAGCTTGTGGGTTTATGACGGTTCATCACCCCTCCACTTT. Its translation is CASSLWVYDGSSPLHF. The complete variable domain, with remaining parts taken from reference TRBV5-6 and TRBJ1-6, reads DAGVTQSPTHLIKTRGQQVTLRCSPKSGHDTVSWYQQALGQGPQFIFQYYEEEERQRGNFPDRFSGHQFPNYSSELNVNALLLGDSALYLCASSLWVYDGSSPLHFGNGTRLTVT.

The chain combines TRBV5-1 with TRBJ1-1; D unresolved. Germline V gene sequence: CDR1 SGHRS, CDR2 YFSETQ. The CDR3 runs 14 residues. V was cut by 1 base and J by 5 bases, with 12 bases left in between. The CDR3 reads CASSLTGFGTEAFF. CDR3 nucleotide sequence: TGCGCCAGCAGCTTGACGGGATTTGGGACTGAAGCTTTCTTT. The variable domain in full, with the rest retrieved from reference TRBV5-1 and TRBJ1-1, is KAGVTQTPRYLIKTRGQQVTLSCSPISGHRSVSWYQQTPGQGLQFLFEYFSETQRNKGNFPGRFSGRQFSNSRSEMNVSTLELGDSALYLCASSLTGFGTEAFFGQGTRLTVV.

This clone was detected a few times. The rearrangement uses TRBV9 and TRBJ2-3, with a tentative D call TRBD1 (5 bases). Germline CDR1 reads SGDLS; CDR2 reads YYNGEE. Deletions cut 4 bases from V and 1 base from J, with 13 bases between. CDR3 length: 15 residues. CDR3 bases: TGTGCCAGCAGCCCAGGGATGGGCCGCACAGATACGCAGTATTTT. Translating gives CASSPGMGRTDTQYF.

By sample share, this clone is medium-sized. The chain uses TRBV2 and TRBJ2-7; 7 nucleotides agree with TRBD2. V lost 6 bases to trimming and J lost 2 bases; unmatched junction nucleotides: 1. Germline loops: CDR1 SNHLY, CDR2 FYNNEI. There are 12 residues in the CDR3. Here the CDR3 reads CASSGLAYEQYF. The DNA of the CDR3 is TGTGCCAGCAGCGGACTAGCCTACGAGCAGTACTTC.

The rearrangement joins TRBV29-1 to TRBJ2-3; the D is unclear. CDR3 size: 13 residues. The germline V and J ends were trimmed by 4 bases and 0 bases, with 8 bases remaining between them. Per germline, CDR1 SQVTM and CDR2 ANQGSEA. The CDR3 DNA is TGCAGCGTTGCTGGCGGCAGCACAGATACGCAGTATTTT. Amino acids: CSVAGGSTDTQYF.

The CDR3 DNA reads TGTGCCAGCAGTAGAACCCGGGGAATTAATGAAAAACTGTTTTTT. Translated, it gives CASSRTRGINEKLFF. The J gene is TRBJ1-4, the V gene TRBV27; D is uncertain. Germline V gives CDR1 MNHEY, CDR2 SMNVEV (reference sequence). This CDR3 region has 15 residues. With 5 bases removed from V and 4 bases from J, the gap between germline ends came to 14 bases.

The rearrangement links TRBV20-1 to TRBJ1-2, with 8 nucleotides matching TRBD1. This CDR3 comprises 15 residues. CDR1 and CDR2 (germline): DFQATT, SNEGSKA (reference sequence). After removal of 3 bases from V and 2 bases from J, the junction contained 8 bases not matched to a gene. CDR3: CSASRQGARNYGYTF. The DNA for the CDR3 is TGCAGTGCTAGTAGGCAGGGGGCGCGGAACTATGGCTACACCTTC.

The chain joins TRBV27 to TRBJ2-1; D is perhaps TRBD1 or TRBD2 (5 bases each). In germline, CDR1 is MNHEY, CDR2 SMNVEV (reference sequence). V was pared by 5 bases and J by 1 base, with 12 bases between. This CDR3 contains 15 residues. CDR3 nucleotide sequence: TGTGCCAGCAGTGGGAACTGGGGGTCCTACAATGAGCAGTTCTTC. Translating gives CASSGNWGSYNEQFF.

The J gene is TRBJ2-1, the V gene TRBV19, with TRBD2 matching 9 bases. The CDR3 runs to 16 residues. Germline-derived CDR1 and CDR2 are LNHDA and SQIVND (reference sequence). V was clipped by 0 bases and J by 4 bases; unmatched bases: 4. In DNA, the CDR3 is TGTGCCAGTAGTATAGAGGCGGGAGGGGGTTACAATGAGCAGTTCTTC. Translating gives CASSIEAGGGYNEQFF.

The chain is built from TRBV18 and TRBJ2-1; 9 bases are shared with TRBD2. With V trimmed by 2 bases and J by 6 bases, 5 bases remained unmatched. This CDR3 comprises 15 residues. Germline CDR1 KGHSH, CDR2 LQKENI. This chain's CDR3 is CASSPIAGAGNEQFF. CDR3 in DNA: TGTGCCAGCTCACCAATAGCGGGAGCAGGCAATGAGCAGTTCTTC.

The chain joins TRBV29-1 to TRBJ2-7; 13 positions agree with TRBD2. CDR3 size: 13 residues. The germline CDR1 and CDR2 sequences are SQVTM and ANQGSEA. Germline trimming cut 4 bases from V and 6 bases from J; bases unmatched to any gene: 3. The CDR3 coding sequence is TGCAGCGTTGCCGGGACTAGCGGGATCGAGCAGTACTTC. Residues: CSVAGTSGIEQYF.

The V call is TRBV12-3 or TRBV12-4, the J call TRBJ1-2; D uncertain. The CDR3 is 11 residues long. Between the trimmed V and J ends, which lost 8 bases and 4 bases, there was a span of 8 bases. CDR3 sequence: CASGSSYGYTF. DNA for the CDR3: TGTGCCAGCGGGTCTTCCTATGGCTACACCTTC.

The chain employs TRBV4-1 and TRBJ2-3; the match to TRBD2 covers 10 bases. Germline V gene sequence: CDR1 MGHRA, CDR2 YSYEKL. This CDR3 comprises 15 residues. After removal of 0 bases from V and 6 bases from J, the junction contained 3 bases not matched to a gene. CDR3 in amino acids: CASSQDRGLADTQYF. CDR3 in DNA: TGCGCCAGCAGCCAAGATCGGGGACTAGCGGATACGCAGTATTTT.

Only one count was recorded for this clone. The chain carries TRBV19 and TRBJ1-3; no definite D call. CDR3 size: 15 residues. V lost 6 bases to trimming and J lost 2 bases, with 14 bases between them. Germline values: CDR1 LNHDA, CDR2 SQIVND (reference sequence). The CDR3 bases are TGTGCCAGTAGACCCCCAGCAACGACTGGAAACACCATATATTTT. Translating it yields CASRPPATTGNTIYF.

The CDR3 region is CASSLGRATSGSYNEQFF. The CDR3 region has the DNA TGCGCCAGCAGCTTGGGAAGAGCCACTAGCGGGAGTTACAATGAGCAGTTCTTC. The chain uses TRBV5-1 and TRBJ2-1; 11 bases are shared with TRBD2. Trimming cost V 0 bases and J 4 bases; bases outside gene matches: 9. The CDR3 is made up of 18 amino acids. Germline V lookup: CDR1 SGHRS, CDR2 YFSETQ.

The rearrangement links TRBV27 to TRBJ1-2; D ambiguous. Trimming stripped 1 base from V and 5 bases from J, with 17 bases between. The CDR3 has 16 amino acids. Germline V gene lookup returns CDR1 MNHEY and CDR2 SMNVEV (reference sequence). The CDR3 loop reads CASSLFPDVGVYGYTF. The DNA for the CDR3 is TGTGCCAGCAGTTTATTTCCCGACGTGGGTGTATATGGCTACACCTTC.

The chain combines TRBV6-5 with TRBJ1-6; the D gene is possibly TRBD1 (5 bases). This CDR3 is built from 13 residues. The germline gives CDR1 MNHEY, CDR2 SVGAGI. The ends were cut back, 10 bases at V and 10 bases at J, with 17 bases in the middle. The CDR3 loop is CATWWGGSSPLHF. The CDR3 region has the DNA TGTGCCACCTGGTGGGGGGGATCCTCACCCCTCCACTTT.

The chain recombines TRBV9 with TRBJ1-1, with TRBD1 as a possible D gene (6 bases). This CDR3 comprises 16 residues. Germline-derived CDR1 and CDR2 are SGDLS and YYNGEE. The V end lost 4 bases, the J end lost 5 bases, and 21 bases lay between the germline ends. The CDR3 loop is CASSPWGGQGLTEAFF. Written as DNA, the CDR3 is TGTGCCAGCAGCCCCTGGGGGGGCCAGGGATTAACTGAAGCTTTCTTT.

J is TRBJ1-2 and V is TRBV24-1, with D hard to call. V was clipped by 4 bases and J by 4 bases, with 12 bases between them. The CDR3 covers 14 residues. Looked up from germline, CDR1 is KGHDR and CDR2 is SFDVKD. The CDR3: CATSDPARSYGYTF. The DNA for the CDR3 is TGTGCCACCAGTGACCCGGCCCGGAGCTATGGCTACACCTTC.

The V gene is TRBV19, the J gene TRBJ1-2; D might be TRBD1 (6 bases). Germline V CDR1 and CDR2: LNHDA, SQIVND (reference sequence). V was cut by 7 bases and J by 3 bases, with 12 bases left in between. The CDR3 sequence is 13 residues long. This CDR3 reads CASMVPGDYGYTF. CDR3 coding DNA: TGTGCCAGTATGGTCCCAGGGGACTATGGCTACACCTTC. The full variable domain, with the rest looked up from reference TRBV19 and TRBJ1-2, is DGGITQSPKYLFRKEGQNVTLSCEQNLNHDAMYWYRQDPGQGLRLIYYSQIVNDFQKGDIAEGYSVSREKKESFPLTVTSAQKNPTAFYLCASMVPGDYGYTFGSGTRLTVV.